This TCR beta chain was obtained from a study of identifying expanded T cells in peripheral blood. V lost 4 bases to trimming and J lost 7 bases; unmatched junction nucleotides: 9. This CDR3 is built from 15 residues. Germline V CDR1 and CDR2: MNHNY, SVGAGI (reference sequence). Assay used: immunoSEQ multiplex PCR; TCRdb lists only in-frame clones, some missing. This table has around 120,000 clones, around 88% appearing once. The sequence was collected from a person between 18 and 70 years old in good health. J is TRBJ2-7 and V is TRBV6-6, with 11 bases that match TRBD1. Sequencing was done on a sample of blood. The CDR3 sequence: CASSSPGQGAREQYF. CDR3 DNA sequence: TGTGCCAGCAGTTCCCCAGGACAGGGGGCGCGGGAGCAGTACTTC.